The 24 T cell receptor beta chains in this list originate from one sample, sequenced in a study of CD4+ T cells in melanoma. TCRdb keeps only in-frame clones here, not all; method: immunoSEQ multiplex PCR. The table includes about 22,000 clones, over 75% detected once. The sample taken for sequencing was cells from a culture (not recorded whether cultured in vitro). The receptors here all came from a human donor with melanoma.

The chain carries TRBV30 and TRBJ1-2; D perhaps matches TRBD1 (5 bases). The V end lost 6 bases, the J end lost 7 bases, and 24 bases lay between the germline ends. In germline, CDR1 is GTSNPN, CDR2 SVGIG (reference sequence). The CDR3 spans 15 residues. CDR3 region: CACIVNRAQGVGYTF. CDR3 in DNA: TGTGCCTGTATAGTTAACCGGGCTCAAGGGGTTGGCTACACCTTC.

This chain connects TRBV5-1 to TRBJ1-4; a possible D gene is TRBD1 (5 bases). This CDR3 spans 16 amino acids. V lost 1 base and J lost 8, with 18 bases in between. CDR1 and CDR2 (germline): SGHRS, YFSETQ. CDR3 bases: TGCGCCAGCAGCTTGCGGACTCCGGGGCTAGGGGAAAAACTGTTTTTT. Residues: CASSLRTPGLGEKLFF.

The gene calls are TRBV2 and TRBJ2-7, with D possibly being TRBD1 or TRBD2 (5 bases each). V gave up 10 bases and J gave up 7 bases, with 20 bases separating them. The germline V gene has CDR1 SNHLY and CDR2 FYNNEI. The CDR3 loop spans 13 amino acids. The CDR3 spells CATRGRDLGEQYF. CDR3 DNA: TGTGCCACTCGAGGAAGGGACCTGGGGGAGCAGTACTTC. Looking up the rest from reference TRBV2 and TRBJ2-7 gives the full variable domain: EPEVTQTPSHQVTQMGQEVILRCVPISNHLYFYWYRQILGQKVEFLVSFYNNEISEKSEIFDDQFSVERPDGSNFTLKIRSTKLEDSAMYFCATRGRDLGEQYFGPGTRLTVT.

The rearrangement joins TRBV5-1 to TRBJ2-4; D not certain. The CDR3 loop spans 16 amino acids. Trimming removed 1 base at V and 0 bases at J, with 11 bases between. From germline, CDR1 is SGHRS and CDR2 YFSETQ. The DNA of the CDR3 is TGCGCCAGCAGCTTGAAAGATCCCCAAGCCAAAAACATTCAGTACTTC. Its translation is CASSLKDPQAKNIQYF.

The V call is TRBV6-5, the J call TRBJ2-3, with D possibly TRBD1 on 6 matching bases. Germline values: CDR1 MNHEY, CDR2 SVGAGI. Deletions cut 8 bases from V and 4 bases from J, with 19 bases between. This CDR3 is built from 15 residues. The CDR3 here is CASANRDPAADTQYF. The CDR3 region has the DNA TGTGCCAGCGCAAACAGGGACCCCGCCGCAGATACGCAGTATTTT.

This chain links TRBV10-1 with TRBJ2-3; D may match TRBD1 or TRBD2 (5 bases each). Germline V gene data show CDR1 as WNHNN and CDR2 as SYGVQD (reference sequence). V lost 5 bases to trimming and J lost 0 bases, with 6 bases between them. This CDR3 contains 13 residues. CDR3 residues: CASSRDSTDTQYF. The DNA for the CDR3 is TGCGCCAGCAGTAGGGACAGCACAGATACGCAGTATTTT.

This rearrangement joins TRBV5-4 to TRBJ2-5, with no clear D. Per the germline V gene, CDR1 is SGHNT and CDR2 is YYREEE (reference sequence). Deletions cut 1 base from V and 2 bases from J, with 9 bases between. This CDR3 spans 14 amino acids. The CDR3 spells CASSLSSGQETQYF. For the CDR3, the DNA is TGTGCCAGCAGCTTGTCCTCAGGACAAGAGACCCAGTACTTC.

The genes are TRBV5-1 and TRBJ1-6; 7 bases fit TRBD1. There are 14 residues in the CDR3. Germline V gene sequence: CDR1 SGHRS, CDR2 YFSETQ. Unmatched junction bases numbered 2, after V lost 2 bases and J lost 6 bases. The DNA for the CDR3 is TGCGCCAGCAGCTTTACAGGGGCTAATTCACCCCTCCACTTT. It is translated as CASSFTGANSPLHF.

The chain couples TRBV5-5 to TRBJ2-7; possible D gene TRBD2, 5 bases. This CDR3 spans 13 amino acids. The V end was cut by 4 bases, the J end by 3 bases, with 11 bases between. Germline lookup yields CDR1 SGHKS and CDR2 YYEKEE (reference sequence). The CDR3 DNA reads as TGTGCCAGCAGCGCTACAGAGGGCTACGAGCAGTACTTC. It encodes CASSATEGYEQYF. The whole variable domain, remainder taken from reference TRBV5-5 and TRBJ2-7, is DAGVTQSPTHLIKTRGQQVTLRCSPISGHKSVSWYQQVLGQGPQFIFQYYEKEERGRGNFPDRFSARQFPNYSSELNVNALLLGDSALYLCASSATEGYEQYFGPGTRLTVT.

The genes are TRBV5-4 and TRBJ2-3; the D gene is possibly TRBD1 (6 bases). Germline loops: CDR1 SGHNT, CDR2 YYREEE (reference sequence). Trimming left V 4 bases short and J 2 bases short, with 26 bases between. The CDR3 consists of 19 residues. The CDR3 spells CASSPRHRQAQSHTDTQYF. CDR3 nucleotides: TGTGCCAGCAGCCCCAGACATCGACAGGCCCAAAGCCACACAGATACGCAGTATTTT.

About this clone itself: No DNA is shown, since the ends of the CDR3 on it are uncertain; the CDR3 is the one TCRdb lists. The chain has TRBV6-5 and TRBJ1-1. The germline V gene encodes CDR1 MNHEY and CDR2 SVGAGI. The CDR3 contains 14 residues when both ends are counted. CDR3 in amino acids: CASSSSESRSGAFF.

The J gene is TRBJ1-1, the V gene TRBV5-8, with 9 positions matching TRBD1. CDR3 length: 12 residues. V was clipped by 5 bases and J by 8 bases; unmatched bases: 4. Germline lookup yields CDR1 SGHTS and CDR2 YDEGEE. In DNA form, the CDR3 reads TGTGCCAGCAGATACGGACAGGGGGAAGCTTTCTTT. Translation: CASRYGQGEAFF.

The chain is built from TRBV29-1 and TRBJ1-1, with D uncertain. The CDR3 length is 13 residues. V dropped 6 bases and J dropped 1 base, with 12 bases sitting between them. Germline CDR1 SQVTM, CDR2 ANQGSEA. The DNA of the CDR3 is TGCAGCGTCAATCCGCAGTCGAACACTGAAGCTTTCTTT. It encodes CSVNPQSNTEAFF.

This clone occurred once. The V gene is TRBV10-3, the J gene TRBJ1-1, with a weak D call TRBD1 (5 bases). The CDR3 is 14 residues long. Trimming took off 6 bases at V and 1 base at J, with 12 bases between the two ends. The germline gives CDR1 ENHRY, CDR2 SYGVKD. CDR3 nucleotides: TGTGCCATCAGGGGGGACGGGGCGAACACTGAAGCTTTCTTT. This gives the protein CAIRGDGANTEAFF.

This rearrangement joins TRBV7-9 to TRBJ1-1; D perhaps matches TRBD1 (6 bases). Trimming removed 1 base at V and 9 bases at J, with 15 bases between. Germline V gives CDR1 SEHNR, CDR2 FQNEAQ (reference sequence). The CDR3 has 14 residues. CDR3 in DNA: TGTGCCAGCAGCTTAGACAGGGCACCTCCTAAAGCTTTCTTT. Residues: CASSLDRAPPKAFF.

This rearrangement joins TRBV4-1 to TRBJ2-4; tentatively, D is TRBD1 or TRBD2 (6 bases each). Trimming removed 5 bases from V and 9 bases from J, with 14 bases in between. The CDR3 totals 13 residues. In germline, CDR1 is MGHRA, CDR2 YSYEKL. CDR3 in DNA: TGCGCCAGCAGCTCACAGGGAGGAACCATTCAGTACTTC. Amino acids: CASSSQGGTIQYF.

The chain is built from TRBV11-2 and TRBJ2-1, with D perhaps TRBD2 (6 bases). Germline assignment: CDR1 SGHAT and CDR2 FQNNGV. V lost 4 bases and J lost 5, with 12 bases in between. The CDR3 runs 14 residues. The CDR3 loop reads CASSSSRGNNEQFF. In DNA, the CDR3 is TGTGCCAGCAGCTCGTCCCGGGGGAACAATGAGCAGTTCTTC.

The CDR3 DNA reads TGCGCCAGCAGCCAAGAAGGCGCTACTCCCTCCTACGAGCAGTACTTC. The encoded protein is CASSQEGATPSYEQYF. The chain is built from TRBV4-1 and TRBJ2-7; no firm D call. V gave up 0 bases and J gave up 0 bases, with 12 bases separating them. The CDR3 extends over 16 amino acids. From germline, CDR1 is MGHRA and CDR2 YSYEKL.

The chain links TRBV4-1 to TRBJ2-7, with 15 bases that match TRBD2. The CDR3 has 16 residues. Germline lookup yields CDR1 MGHRA and CDR2 YSYEKL. Trimming at V came to 6 bases and at J to 7 bases, leaving 10 bases not matched to a gene. CDR3: CASSQGLAGGLGEQYF. The CDR3 DNA follows: TGCGCCAGCAGTCAGGGACTAGCGGGGGGACTCGGGGAGCAGTACTTC.

In its sample, this clone was seen once. The CDR3 loop is CASSPSLFGREQYF. CDR3 DNA: TGTGCCAGCAGCCCAAGCCTTTTCGGACGCGAGCAGTACTTC. The chain recombines TRBV9 with TRBJ2-7; D ambiguous. The CDR3 has 14 residues. V was trimmed by 4 bases and J by 6 bases, leaving 17 bases between them. CDR1 is SGDLS and CDR2 is YYNGEE in the germline V gene.

The V and J genes are TRBV18 and TRBJ1-2; weak D call: TRBD1 (5 bases). This CDR3 comprises 16 residues. The V end was cut by 0 bases, the J end by 1 base, with 12 bases between. CDR1 and CDR2 (germline): KGHSH, LQKENI. In DNA, the CDR3 is TGTGCCAGCTCACCACCGGGGCGCCAGGATAACTATGGCTACACCTTC. This translates into CASSPPGRQDNYGYTF.

V usage is TRBV19 and J usage is TRBJ1-1; 8 bases agree with TRBD1. The length of the CDR3 is 12 residues. CDR1 is LNHDA, CDR2 SQIVND, per germline (reference sequence). J lost 11 bases, V lost 5 bases, and 7 bases had no gene match. CDR3 nucleotide sequence: TGTGCCAGTAGTGCACAGGGGGGAGACGCTTTCTTT. Translation: CASSAQGGDAFF.

The chain combines TRBV6-1 with TRBJ1-1; TRBD1 might be the D (5 bases). The CDR3 totals 13 residues. V gave up 6 bases and J gave up 7 bases, with 15 bases separating them. Germline-derived CDR1 and CDR2 are MNHNS and SASEGT. This chain's CDR3 is CASSVQVKGEAFF. CDR3 DNA sequence: TGTGCCAGCAGCGTACAGGTTAAAGGTGAAGCTTTCTTT.

The chain links TRBV11-2 to TRBJ2-7; 8 bases align to TRBD1. V was clipped by 6 bases and J by 5 bases; unmatched bases: 3. Germline V CDR1 and CDR2: SGHAT, FQNNGV. The CDR3 runs 12 residues. The CDR3 spells CASRRQGNEQYF. CDR3 sequence (DNA): TGTGCCAGCAGAAGACAGGGGAACGAGCAGTACTTC.